These 14 T cell receptor beta chains originate from one sample sequenced in a study of cytomegalovirus exposure and HLA in healthy donors. The study ran its PCR with 60 Vbeta and 13 Jbeta primers. TCRdb's table, derived via immunoSEQ multiplex PCR, lists solely in-frame clones and lacks some. Of more than 95,000 clones listed, roughly 80% are singletons. Material: PBMCs. Every receptor here comes from a man aged 18 to 30 in good health and CMV-seropositive.

The chain has TRBV11-1 and TRBJ2-7; 8 nucleotides match TRBD1. J gave up 4 bases and V 4 bases, and 6 bases lay outside the gene matches. CDR3 length: 14 amino acids. Looked up from germline, CDR1 is SGHAT and CDR2 is FQDESV (reference sequence). CDR3 DNA sequence: TGTGCCAGCAGCTCGAGGACAGGGAGGTACGAGCAGTACTTC. It encodes CASSSRTGRYEQYF.

The chain combines TRBV6-5 with TRBJ2-1; 11 bases are a match to TRBD2. Germline trimming cut 4 bases from V and 6 bases from J; bases unmatched to any gene: 5. The CDR3 spans 15 residues. Per the germline V gene, CDR1 is MNHEY and CDR2 is SVGAGI. The CDR3 is CASSSSGGTINEQFF. In DNA, the CDR3 is TGTGCCAGCAGTTCTAGCGGGGGGACAATCAATGAGCAGTTCTTC.

This sequence joins TRBV7-2 and TRBJ1-5, with TRBD1 as a possible D gene (5 bases). V was shortened by 2 bases and J by 3 bases, with 8 bases between the two germline ends. There are 14 residues in the CDR3. In germline, CDR1 is SGHTA, CDR2 FQGNSA. In DNA, the CDR3 is TGTGCCAGCAGCTTAAAGACAGACAATCAGCCCCAGCATTTT. Translating it yields CASSLKTDNQPQHF.

The chain employs TRBV15 and TRBJ2-5; TRBD1 is a possible D gene (5 bases). The closer fit of TRBJ2-7 to the DNA end suggests the J call may be wrong. The CDR3 extends over 16 amino acids. Germline loops: CDR1 LNHNV, CDR2 YYDKDF (reference sequence). The CDR3, as DNA: TGTGCCACCAGCAGAGCCCCCTTGGGGCAGTCGGGCGAGCAGTACTTC. Translated, it gives CATSRAPLGQSGEQYF.

This clone was found once. The chain links TRBV25-1 to TRBJ1-3; D ambiguous. The germline V gene has CDR1 MGHDK and CDR2 SYGVNS. The CDR3 runs 17 residues. Trimming took off 2 bases at V and 2 bases at J, with 16 bases between the two ends. The CDR3 DNA reads TGTGCCAGCAGTGAACCCCTGGGTGGCCAGGCTGGAAACACCATATATTTT. Amino acid sequence: CASSEPLGGQAGNTIYF. Full variable domain (rest looked up from reference TRBV25-1 and TRBJ1-3): EADIYQTPRYLVIGTGKKITLECSQTMGHDKMYWYQQDPGMELHLIHYSYGVNSTEKGDLSSESTVSRIRTEHFPLTLESARPSHTSQYLCASSEPLGGQAGNTIYFGEGSWLTVV.

The gene calls are TRBV9 and TRBJ2-1; D is possibly TRBD2 (5 bases). Trimming stripped 4 bases from V and 7 bases from J, with 15 bases between. The germline CDR1 and CDR2 sequences are SGDLS and YYNGEE. The CDR3 length is 14 residues. The CDR3 DNA reads TGTGCCAGCAGCCCGAGTCTTGAGGGTAATGAGCAGTTCTTC. Amino acid sequence: CASSPSLEGNEQFF.

As for this clone: The sample contains more than one DNA sequence encoding this CDR3. The rearrangement joins TRBV19 to TRBJ1-1, with TRBD1 as a possible D gene (6 bases). The CDR3 sequence is 14 residues long. Germline loops: CDR1 LNHDA, CDR2 SQIVND (reference sequence). The germline V and J ends were trimmed by 3 bases and 1 base, with 9 bases remaining between them. CDR3 coding DNA: TGTGCCAGTAGTATCCGAGGGGGGAACACTGAAGCTTTCTTT. This gives the protein CASSIRGGNTEAFF.

There are a few counts of this clone. This rearrangement joins TRBV9 to TRBJ2-3, with unresolved D. Germline V gives CDR1 SGDLS, CDR2 YYNGEE. The ends were cut back, 0 bases at V and 2 bases at J, with 7 bases in the middle. CDR3 length equals 14 residues. CDR3: CASSVAQDTDTQYF. CDR3 nucleotide sequence: TGTGCCAGCAGCGTAGCCCAGGACACAGATACGCAGTATTTT.

The CDR3, as DNA: TGTGCCAGCAGTGAACAATCGGGGGGCTCGGGATCTGTTACGCAGTATTTT. Its translation: CASSEQSGGSGSVTQYF. J is TRBJ2-3 and V is TRBV25-1; perhaps TRBD2 as D (7 bases). Deletions cut 2 bases from V and 8 bases from J, with 23 bases between. CDR1 is MGHDK and CDR2 is SYGVNS in the germline V gene. CDR3 size: 17 residues.

This clone occurred a few times. The chain links TRBV6-5 to TRBJ1-5; 9 bases map to TRBD1. The V gene's germline CDR1 is MNHEY and CDR2 SVGAGI. This CDR3 has 15 residues. V lost 4 bases, J lost 4 bases, and 5 bases stayed unmatched. The CDR3 sequence: CASSSTGGWNQPQHF. The CDR3 region has the DNA TGTGCCAGCAGTTCGACAGGGGGGTGGAATCAGCCCCAGCATTTT.

V usage is TRBV15 and J usage is TRBJ1-1, with D unclear. The V gene's germline CDR1 is LNHNV and CDR2 YYDKDF (reference sequence). The CDR3 has 14 amino acids. Trimming cost V 0 bases and J 4 bases, with 9 bases left between them. The CDR3 bases are TGTGCCACCAGCAGAGATCGGGAGGGCACTGAAGCTTTCTTT. It encodes CATSRDREGTEAFF.

The chain recombines TRBV5-1 with TRBJ1-4, with 7 bases fitting TRBD1. V shed 7 bases, J shed 5 bases, and the junction held 14 bases outside the gene matches. The germline V gene has CDR1 SGHRS and CDR2 YFSETQ. The CDR3 is 16 residues long. The DNA for the CDR3 is TGCGCCAGCGGCCAACGCTTCTCGGGACAGAATGAAAAACTGTTTTTT. Amino acids: CASGQRFSGQNEKLFF.

This chain's CDR3 is CASSPGRSNEQYF. In DNA form, the CDR3 reads TGTGCCAGCAGCCCCGGGAGGTCGAATGAGCAGTACTTC. The V and J genes are TRBV13 and TRBJ2-7; TRBD2 matches at 7 bases. V lost 5 bases and J lost 7; bases outside the gene matches: 8. CDR1 is PRHDT, CDR2 FYEKMQ, per germline (reference sequence). The CDR3 contains 13 residues. The full variable domain, with the rest looked up from reference TRBV13 and TRBJ2-7, is AAGVIQSPRHLIKEKRETATLKCYPIPRHDTVYWYQQGPGQDPQFLISFYEKMQSDKGSIPDRFSAQQFSDYHSELNMSSLELGDSALYFCASSPGRSNEQYFGPGTRLTVT.

The chain combines TRBV19 with TRBJ1-2; TRBD1 aligns across 7 bases. The length of the CDR3 is 16 residues. Per germline, CDR1 LNHDA and CDR2 SQIVND (reference sequence). The junction had 13 bases not matched to a gene; V was cut back by 4 bases and J by 5 bases. The CDR3 nucleotides read TGTGCCAGTAGTAGGGACAGTCTCGGCTCCTATTATGGCTACACCTTC. Encoded protein: CASSRDSLGSYYGYTF.